This T cell receptor (beta chain) was profiled in a study of shared clonotypes between healthy human individuals. HIV-negative, healthy adults without recent acute infections or vaccinations were the donors. Per the original methods: From ImmunoSEQ came sequences covering only the junction and carrying no quality scores, so filtering differed. Sequenced by immunoSEQ multiplex PCR; TCRdb stores in-frame clones only, minus some. V and J calls plus clone size are reproduced from that table; the DNA served to infer D and trimming. The sample holds about 560,000 clones, about 80% seen once. Only one count was recorded for this clone. CDR3 length: 13 residues. V dropped 0 bases and J dropped 7 bases, with 10 bases sitting between them. Germline V gene data show CDR1 as SGHDN and CDR2 as FVKESK.

The TCR was taken from a woman in her forties in good health. Some clones in this sample may be carry-over from other donors' samples. Specimen: PBMCs. The genes are TRBV14 and TRBJ2-7; D is unresolved. The DNA for the CDR3 is TGTGCCAGCAGCCAAGATGGCTGGGCGGAGCAGTACTTC. Amino acid sequence: CASSQDGWAEQYF.